This T cell receptor (beta chain) was captured by sequencing in a study of blood T cell repertoires in COVID-19. On the study more broadly: Both acute and convalescent COVID-19 samples were obtained from the United States, Italy and Spain.

Original data processing: It was from reference gene primer amplification that nucleated cell counts were estimated. Assay used: immunoSEQ multiplex PCR; TCRdb lists only in-frame clones, some missing. For V, J and clone size, that table is used; D and trimming come from the DNA. The table includes 65,000 or so clones, 90% detected once. Per germline, CDR1 SGHRS and CDR2 YFSETQ. V was pared by 0 bases and J by 5 bases, with 4 bases of the junction left unmatched. The CDR3 has 15 residues. The table lists this clone with a count of one. Source material: peripheral blood. The V call is TRBV5-1, the J call TRBJ2-2; 7 bases line up with TRBD1. The receptor was isolated from a man aged 60 to 69 with acute or convalescent COVID-19. Here the CDR3 DNA reads TGCGCCAGCAGCTTGGGCAGGGGGAGAACCGGGGAGCTGTTTTTT. Amino acids: CASSLGRGRTGELFF.